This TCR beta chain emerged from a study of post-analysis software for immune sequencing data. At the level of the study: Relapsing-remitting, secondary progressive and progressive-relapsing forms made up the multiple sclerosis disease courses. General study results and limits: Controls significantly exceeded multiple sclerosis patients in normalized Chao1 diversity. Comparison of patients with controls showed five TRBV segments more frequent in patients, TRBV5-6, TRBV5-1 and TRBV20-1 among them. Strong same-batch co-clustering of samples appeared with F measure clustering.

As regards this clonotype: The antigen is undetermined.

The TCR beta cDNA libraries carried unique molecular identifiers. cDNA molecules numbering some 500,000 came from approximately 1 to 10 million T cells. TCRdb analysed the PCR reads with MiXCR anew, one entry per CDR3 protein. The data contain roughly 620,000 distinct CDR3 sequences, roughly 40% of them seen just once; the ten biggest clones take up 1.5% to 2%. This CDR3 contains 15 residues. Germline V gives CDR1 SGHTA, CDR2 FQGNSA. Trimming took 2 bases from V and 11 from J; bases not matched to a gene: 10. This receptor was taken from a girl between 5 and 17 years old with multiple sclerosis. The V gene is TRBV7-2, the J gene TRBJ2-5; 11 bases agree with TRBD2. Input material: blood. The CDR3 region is CASSLRVAGGHEQYF. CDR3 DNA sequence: TGTGCCAGCAGCTTACGGGTAGCGGGGGGGCATGAGCAGTACTTC. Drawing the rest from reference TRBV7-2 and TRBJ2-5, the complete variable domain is GAGVSQSPSNKVTEKGKDVELRCDPISGHTALYWYRQSLGQGLEFLIYFQGNSAPDKSGLPSDRFSAERTGGSVSTLTIQRTQQEDSAVYLCASSLRVAGGHEQYFGPGTRLLVL.